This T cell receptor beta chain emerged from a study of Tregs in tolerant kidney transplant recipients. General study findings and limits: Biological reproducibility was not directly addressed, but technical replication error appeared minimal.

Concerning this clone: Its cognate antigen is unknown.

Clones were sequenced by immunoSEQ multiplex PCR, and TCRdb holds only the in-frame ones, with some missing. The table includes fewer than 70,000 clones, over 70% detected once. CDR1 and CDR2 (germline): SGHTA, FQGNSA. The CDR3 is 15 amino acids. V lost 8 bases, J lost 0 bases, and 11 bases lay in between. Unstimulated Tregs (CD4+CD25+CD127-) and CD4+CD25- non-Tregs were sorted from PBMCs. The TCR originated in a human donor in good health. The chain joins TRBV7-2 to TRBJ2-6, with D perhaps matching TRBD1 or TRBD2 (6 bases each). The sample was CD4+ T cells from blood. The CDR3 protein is CASCGGGSGANVLTF. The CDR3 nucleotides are TGTGCCAGCTGCGGAGGGGGCTCTGGGGCCAACGTCCTGACTTTC.